This T cell receptor beta chain was observed in a study of cytomegalovirus exposure and HLA in healthy donors. Background on the study: An analysis done earlier identified around 100 million unique TCR beta sequences from 150 million to 200 million T cells. Within the Caucasian-associated ancestry cluster were 65% to 85% of the roughly 400 genotyped donors.

Germline-derived CDR1 and CDR2 are SNHLY and FYNNEI. This CDR3 region has 11 residues. Trimming took 6 bases from V and 10 from J, leaving 10 bases between them. With 60 Vbeta and 13 Jbeta primers, the PCR was carried out. The method was immunoSEQ multiplex PCR; TCRdb's version includes in-frame clones alone and lacks a portion of them. The profile shows about 150,000 clones, 77% of them singletons. Study results and caveats: Links to common viral pathogens appeared, in a later analysis, for several of the most significant clusters.

With respect to this clone: The antigen remains undetermined.

The TCR originated in a woman aged 25 to 39 in good health and CMV-seropositive. The chain employs TRBV2 and TRBJ2-1; TRBD2 is a possible D gene (6 bases). Sequenced material: PBMCs. CDR3 amino acids: CASSWDFEQFF. The CDR3 DNA reads TGTGCCAGCAGCTGGGACTTCGAGCAGTTCTTC.